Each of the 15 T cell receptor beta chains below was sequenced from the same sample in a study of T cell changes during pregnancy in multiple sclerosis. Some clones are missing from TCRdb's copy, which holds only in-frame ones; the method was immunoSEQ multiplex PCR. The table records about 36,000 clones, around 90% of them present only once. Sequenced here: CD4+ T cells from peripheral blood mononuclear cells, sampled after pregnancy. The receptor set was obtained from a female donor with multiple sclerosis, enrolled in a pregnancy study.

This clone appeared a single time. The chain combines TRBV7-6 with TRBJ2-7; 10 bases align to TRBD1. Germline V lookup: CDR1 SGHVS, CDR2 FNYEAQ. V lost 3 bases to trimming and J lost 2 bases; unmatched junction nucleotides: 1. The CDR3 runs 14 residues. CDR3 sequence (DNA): TGTGCCAGCAGCTTTGGGACAGGGGCCTACGAGCAGTACTTC. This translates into CASSFGTGAYEQYF.

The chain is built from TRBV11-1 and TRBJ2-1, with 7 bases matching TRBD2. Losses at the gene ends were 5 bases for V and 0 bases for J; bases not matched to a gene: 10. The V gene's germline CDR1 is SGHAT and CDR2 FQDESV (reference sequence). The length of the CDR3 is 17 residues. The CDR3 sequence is CASSAQTSSSSYNEQFF. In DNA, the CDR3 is TGTGCCAGCAGCGCACAGACTAGCAGTAGCTCCTACAATGAGCAGTTCTTC.

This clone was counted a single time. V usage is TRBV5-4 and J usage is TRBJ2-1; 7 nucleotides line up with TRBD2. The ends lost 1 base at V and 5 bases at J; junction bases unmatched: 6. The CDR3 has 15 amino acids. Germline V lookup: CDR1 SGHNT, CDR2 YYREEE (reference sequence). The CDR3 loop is CASSLSRDYNNEQFF. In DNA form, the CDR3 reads TGTGCCAGCAGCTTGTCCCGGGACTATAACAATGAGCAGTTCTTC.

In nucleotides, the CDR3 is TGTGCCAGCAGCTTAGGTGGGACTAGCGGCGCCACGTCGTATTTT. Its translation is CASSLGGTSGATSYF. The V call is TRBV7-2, the J call TRBJ2-3; 11 bases line up with TRBD2. V was clipped by 1 base and J by 14 bases; unmatched bases: 11. Germline CDR1 is SGHTA and CDR2 is FQGNSA. CDR3 size: 15 residues.

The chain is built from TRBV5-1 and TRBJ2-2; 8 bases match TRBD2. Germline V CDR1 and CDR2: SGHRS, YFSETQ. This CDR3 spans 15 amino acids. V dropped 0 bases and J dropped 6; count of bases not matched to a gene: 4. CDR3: CASSLVRGGPGELFF. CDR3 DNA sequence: TGCGCCAGCAGCTTGGTACGGGGGGGGCCCGGGGAGCTGTTTTTT. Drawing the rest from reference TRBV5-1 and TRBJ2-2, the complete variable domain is KAGVTQTPRYLIKTRGQQVTLSCSPISGHRSVSWYQQTPGQGLQFLFEYFSETQRNKGNFPGRFSGRQFSNSRSEMNVSTLELGDSALYLCASSLVRGGPGELFFGEGSRLTVL.

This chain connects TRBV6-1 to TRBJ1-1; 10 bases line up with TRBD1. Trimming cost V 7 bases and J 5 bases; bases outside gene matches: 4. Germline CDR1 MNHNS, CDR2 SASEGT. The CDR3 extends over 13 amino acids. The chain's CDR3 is CASKTGGSTEAFF. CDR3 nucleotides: TGTGCCAGCAAGACAGGGGGCTCAACTGAAGCTTTCTTT.

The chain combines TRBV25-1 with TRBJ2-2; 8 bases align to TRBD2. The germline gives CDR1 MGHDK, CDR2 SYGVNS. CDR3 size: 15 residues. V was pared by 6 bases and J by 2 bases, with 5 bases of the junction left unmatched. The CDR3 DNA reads TGTGCCAGCAGGCTTAGCGGGATAAACACCGGGGAGCTGTTTTTT. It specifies CASRLSGINTGELFF.

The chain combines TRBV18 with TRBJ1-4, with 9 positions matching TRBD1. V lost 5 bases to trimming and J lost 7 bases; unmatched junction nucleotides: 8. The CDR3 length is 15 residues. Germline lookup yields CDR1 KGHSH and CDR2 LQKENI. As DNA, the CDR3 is TGTGCCAGCTCAATTCCCGGGACAGGGAGTGAAAAACTGTTTTTT. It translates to CASSIPGTGSEKLFF.

CDR3 in amino acids: CASSPGQGHNEQFF. The CDR3 nucleotides read TGTGCCAGCAGTCCCGGACAGGGTCACAATGAGCAGTTCTTC. The rearrangement joins TRBV7-9 to TRBJ2-1; 8 bases line up with TRBD1. The ends lost 6 bases at V and 5 bases at J; junction bases unmatched: 6. Germline V CDR1 and CDR2: SEHNR, FQNEAQ (reference sequence). The CDR3 consists of 14 residues.

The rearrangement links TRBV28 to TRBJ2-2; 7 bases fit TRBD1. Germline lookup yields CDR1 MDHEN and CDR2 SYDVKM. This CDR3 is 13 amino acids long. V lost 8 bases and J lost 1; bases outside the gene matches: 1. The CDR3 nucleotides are TGTGCCAGCCGGGACAGGAACACCGGGGAGCTGTTTTTT. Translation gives CASRDRNTGELFF.

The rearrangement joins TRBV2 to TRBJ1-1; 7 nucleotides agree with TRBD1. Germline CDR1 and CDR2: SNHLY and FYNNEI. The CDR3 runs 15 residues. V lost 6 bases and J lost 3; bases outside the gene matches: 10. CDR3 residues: CASRPNRGIDTEAFF. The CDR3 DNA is TGTGCCAGCAGGCCTAACAGGGGAATTGACACTGAAGCTTTCTTT.

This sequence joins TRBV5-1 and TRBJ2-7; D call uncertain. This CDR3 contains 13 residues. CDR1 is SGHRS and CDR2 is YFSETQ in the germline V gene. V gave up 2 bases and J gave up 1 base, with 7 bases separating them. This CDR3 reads CASSFLDSYEQYF. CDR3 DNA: TGCGCCAGCAGCTTCTTAGATTCCTACGAGCAGTACTTC.

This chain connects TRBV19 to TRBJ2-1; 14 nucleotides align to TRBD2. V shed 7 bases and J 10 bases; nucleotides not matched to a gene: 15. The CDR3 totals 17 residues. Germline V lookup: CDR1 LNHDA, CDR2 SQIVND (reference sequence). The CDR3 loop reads CASTPLGLAGGIGEQFF. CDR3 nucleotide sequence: TGTGCCAGTACCCCTCTCGGACTAGCGGGGGGAATCGGGGAGCAGTTCTTC.

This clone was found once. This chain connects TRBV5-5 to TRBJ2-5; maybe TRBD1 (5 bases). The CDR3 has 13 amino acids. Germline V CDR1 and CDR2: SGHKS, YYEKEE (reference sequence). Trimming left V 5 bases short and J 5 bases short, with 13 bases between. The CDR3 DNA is TGTGCCAGCAGACCGAGGACAAGGGAGACCCAGTACTTC. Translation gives CASRPRTRETQYF. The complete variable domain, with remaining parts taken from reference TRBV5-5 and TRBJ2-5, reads DAGVTQSPTHLIKTRGQQVTLRCSPISGHKSVSWYQQVLGQGPQFIFQYYEKEERGRGNFPDRFSARQFPNYSSELNVNALLLGDSALYLCASRPRTRETQYFGPGTRLLVL.

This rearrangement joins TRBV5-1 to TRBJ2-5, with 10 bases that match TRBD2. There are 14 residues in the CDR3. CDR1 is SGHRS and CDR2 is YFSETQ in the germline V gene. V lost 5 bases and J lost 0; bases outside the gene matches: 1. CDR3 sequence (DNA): TGCGCCAGCAGGGGACTAGCGTACCAAGAGACCCAGTACTTC. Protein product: CASRGLAYQETQYF.